A single sample gave rise to the 20 T cell receptor beta chains below, sequenced in a study of T cell repertoires in cytomegalovirus infection. One entry per CDR3 protein, called by TCRdb with MiXCR from the reads. The sample includes around 280,000 distinct CDR3 sequences, approximately 8.9% seen only once; the top ten take around 2.5%. The specimen was PBMCs. All receptors derive from a human donor in good health (CMV status not recorded). Some clones in this sample may be carry-over from other donors' samples.

As to this clonotype: The limits of the CDR3 on the DNA are not certain, so only TCRdb's listed CDR3 is given. The J gene is TRBJ2-3, the V gene TRBV28; whether TRBD2, the table's D call, matches the DNA was not checked. Germline V gene sequence: CDR1 MDHEN, CDR2 SYDVKM. From its first to its last residue, the CDR3 has 22 amino acids. CDR3 residues: CASSLFVGRGTSGGPGTDTLYF.

This clonotype was seen at least ten times. The rearrangement uses TRBV7-2 and TRBJ1-3; unclear D gene. Trimming shortened V by 5 bases and J by 0 bases, and 5 bases separated the two germline ends. This CDR3 is 13 amino acids long. Germline CDR1 SGHTA, CDR2 FQGNSA. CDR3 in DNA: TGTGCCAGCAGCCAACACTCTGGAAACACCATATATTTT. This codes for CASSQHSGNTIYF.

This clonotype was seen many times. This chain links TRBV6-6 with TRBJ1-2, with D maybe TRBD1 (5 bases). Germline V lookup: CDR1 MNHNY, CDR2 SVGAGI (reference sequence). Trimming removed 7 bases at V and 4 bases at J, with 19 bases between. This CDR3 is 15 amino acids long. CDR3 bases: TGTGCCAGCAACCCCGGGGGGGATGGGACCTATGGCTACACCTTC. It encodes CASNPGGDGTYGYTF.

This clonotype was counted ten times or more. The chain links TRBV7-2 to TRBJ1-5; tentative D call: TRBD1 (5 bases). The germline V and J ends were trimmed by 5 bases and 2 bases, with 16 bases remaining between them. Germline V gene lookup returns CDR1 SGHTA and CDR2 FQGNSA. The CDR3 has 16 amino acids. The CDR3, as DNA: TGTGCCAGCAGCCCTGGGACCTTTGGGGGCAATCAGCCCCAGCATTTT. Translating gives CASSPGTFGGNQPQHF.

The chain is built from TRBV5-1 and TRBJ2-3; a weak D match, TRBD2 (6 bases). Trimming shortened V by 0 bases and J by 6 bases, and 11 bases separated the two germline ends. This CDR3 contains 14 residues. Germline-derived CDR1 and CDR2 are SGHRS and YFSETQ. In DNA, the CDR3 is TGCGCCAGCAGCTTGGACGCGGGGTCGGATACGCAGTATTTT. Amino acids: CASSLDAGSDTQYF. Looking up the rest from reference TRBV5-1 and TRBJ2-3 gives the full variable domain: KAGVTQTPRYLIKTRGQQVTLSCSPISGHRSVSWYQQTPGQGLQFLFEYFSETQRNKGNFPGRFSGRQFSNSRSEMNVSTLELGDSALYLCASSLDAGSDTQYFGPGTRLTVL.

This rearrangement joins TRBV2 to TRBJ2-3; D ambiguous. This CDR3 region has 12 residues. Trimming shortened V by 6 bases and J by 2 bases, and 6 bases separated the two germline ends. Per the germline V gene, CDR1 is SNHLY and CDR2 is FYNNEI. CDR3 amino acids: CASRAVTDTQYF. For the CDR3, the DNA is TGTGCCAGCAGAGCCGTCACAGATACGCAGTATTTT.

Many counts were recorded for this clonotype. The chain links TRBV24-1 to TRBJ2-3; tentative D call: TRBD1 (6 bases). The CDR3 is 16 residues long. V was trimmed by 3 bases and J by 1 base, leaving 13 bases between them. Germline V lookup: CDR1 KGHDR, CDR2 SFDVKD. CDR3 sequence reads: CATSDPRGVGTDTQYF. CDR3 coding DNA: TGTGCCACCAGTGATCCCAGGGGAGTTGGCACAGATACGCAGTATTTT.

This clonotype was observed once. The chain joins TRBV2 to TRBJ2-3, with D perhaps matching TRBD2 (6 bases). The CDR3 contains 14 residues. CDR1 and CDR2 from the germline V gene are SNHLY and FYNNEI. V was pared by 8 bases and J by 5 bases, with 17 bases between. This CDR3 reads CASPAGGKRDTQYF. CDR3 DNA: TGTGCCAGCCCGGCCGGGGGTAAGCGAGATACGCAGTATTTT.

The rearrangement joins TRBV25-1 to TRBJ2-2; D possibly corresponds to TRBD2 (5 bases). Trimming pared 3 bases from V and 3 bases from J, leaving 11 bases between. The germline V gene encodes CDR1 MGHDK and CDR2 SYGVNS. The CDR3 has 15 residues. CDR3 coding DNA: TGTGCCAGCAGTGACCGGGGATCGGACACCGGGGAGCTGTTTTTT. This codes for CASSDRGSDTGELFF.

The sample holds a few counts of this clonotype. The CDR3: CATSRVEQGQLFF. CDR3 DNA: TGTGCCACCAGCAGAGTGGAACAGGGCCAGCTGTTTTTT. The chain uses TRBV15 and TRBJ1-4; weak D call: TRBD1 (6 bases). This CDR3 has 13 residues. Trimming took off 1 base at V and 14 bases at J, with 14 bases between the two ends. The germline CDR1 and CDR2 sequences are LNHNV and YYDKDF (reference sequence).

V usage is TRBV29-1 and J usage is TRBJ2-1; 11 bases map to TRBD2. Looked up from germline, CDR1 is SQVTM and CDR2 is ANQGSEA. With V trimmed by 4 bases and J by 7 bases, 3 bases remained unmatched. The CDR3 runs to 13 residues. The chain's CDR3 is CSVVSGGANEQFF. DNA of the CDR3: TGCAGCGTTGTTAGCGGGGGGGCAAATGAGCAGTTCTTC.

This clonotype appeared many times. The V call is TRBV28, the J call TRBJ2-5; D not resolved. The germline gives CDR1 MDHEN, CDR2 SYDVKM. The CDR3 consists of 12 residues. V lost 5 bases and J 2 bases, leaving 6 bases between the germline ends. This chain's CDR3 is CASSPQQETQYF. CDR3 sequence (DNA): TGTGCCAGCAGTCCCCAACAAGAGACCCAGTACTTC.

V and J are TRBV7-8 and TRBJ1-1; D may be TRBD1 (6 bases). Germline V gives CDR1 SGHVS, CDR2 FQNEAQ. The CDR3 has 13 residues. V lost 5 bases, J lost 3 bases, and 10 bases lay in between. Written as DNA, the CDR3 is TGTGCCAGCAGCACCGAGGGGGACACTGAAGCTTTCTTT. It translates to CASSTEGDTEAFF.

The genes are TRBV29-1 and TRBJ2-2; the D is unclear. V lost 0 bases, J lost 3 bases, and 8 bases lay in between. The CDR3 sequence is 14 residues long. Germline CDR1 and CDR2: SQVTM and ANQGSEA. CDR3 nucleotides: TGCAGCGTTGAAGATCCACAGTACACCGGGGAGCTGTTTTTT. Residues: CSVEDPQYTGELFF.

This clonotype has at least ten counts. The gene calls are TRBV5-1 and TRBJ2-7; 7 bases line up with TRBD1. From germline, CDR1 is SGHRS and CDR2 YFSETQ. This CDR3 is built from 14 residues. J lost 4 bases, V lost 0 bases, and 4 bases had no gene match. The CDR3 spells CASSLAGGVYEQYF. The CDR3 region has the DNA TGCGCCAGCAGCTTGGCAGGGGGAGTATACGAGCAGTACTTC.

This clonotype was counted ten times or more. This chain connects TRBV7-3 to TRBJ2-2; 9 bases agree with TRBD1. CDR1 is SGHTA and CDR2 is FQGTGA in the germline V gene. There are 17 residues in the CDR3. J gave up 5 bases and V 2 bases, and 9 bases lay outside the gene matches. CDR3 nucleotide sequence: TGTGCCAGCAGCTTAGCGCCCGGGACAGGGAGAACCGGGGAGCTGTTTTTT. Its translation: CASSLAPGTGRTGELFF.

This clonotype was recorded at least ten times. This chain uses TRBV28 with TRBJ2-6; either TRBD1 or TRBD2 may fit D (7 bases each). This CDR3 region has 17 residues. Trimming pared 6 bases from V and 3 bases from J, leaving 18 bases between. Germline CDR1 and CDR2: MDHEN and SYDVKM. In DNA, the CDR3 is TGTGCCAGCAGCCGAGGGAGGGGGCTGGGTGGGGCCAACGTCCTGACTTTC. Its protein product is CASSRGRGLGGANVLTF.

This clonotype was recorded many times. The chain links TRBV7-9 to TRBJ1-5; TRBD1 matches at 7 bases. The germline V gene has CDR1 SEHNR and CDR2 FQNEAQ (reference sequence). V dropped 6 bases and J dropped 3; count of bases not matched to a gene: 8. The CDR3 contains 15 residues. DNA for the CDR3: TGTGCCAGCAGTTCCGACAGGGTCTACAATCAGCCCCAGCATTTT. Its protein product is CASSSDRVYNQPQHF.

In this sample, this clonotype turned up many times. V is TRBV20-1 and J is TRBJ1-1; a weak D match, TRBD1 (5 bases). The CDR3 has 13 residues. In germline, CDR1 is DFQATT, CDR2 SNEGSKA (reference sequence). Deletions cut 0 bases from V and 7 bases from J, with 12 bases between. CDR3 loop: CSARDLRGLEAFF. In DNA form, the CDR3 reads TGCAGTGCTAGAGATCTTCGGGGACTTGAAGCTTTCTTT.

This rearrangement joins TRBV5-1 to TRBJ1-1, with D perhaps matching TRBD1 (6 bases). CDR1 SGHRS and CDR2 YFSETQ come from the germline V gene. Trimming shortened V by 2 bases and J by 5 bases, and 16 bases separated the two germline ends. The CDR3 is made up of 15 amino acids. CDR3: CASSFRSTGSTEAFF. The CDR3 DNA reads TGCGCCAGCAGCTTCCGCTCCACAGGGAGTACTGAAGCTTTCTTT.